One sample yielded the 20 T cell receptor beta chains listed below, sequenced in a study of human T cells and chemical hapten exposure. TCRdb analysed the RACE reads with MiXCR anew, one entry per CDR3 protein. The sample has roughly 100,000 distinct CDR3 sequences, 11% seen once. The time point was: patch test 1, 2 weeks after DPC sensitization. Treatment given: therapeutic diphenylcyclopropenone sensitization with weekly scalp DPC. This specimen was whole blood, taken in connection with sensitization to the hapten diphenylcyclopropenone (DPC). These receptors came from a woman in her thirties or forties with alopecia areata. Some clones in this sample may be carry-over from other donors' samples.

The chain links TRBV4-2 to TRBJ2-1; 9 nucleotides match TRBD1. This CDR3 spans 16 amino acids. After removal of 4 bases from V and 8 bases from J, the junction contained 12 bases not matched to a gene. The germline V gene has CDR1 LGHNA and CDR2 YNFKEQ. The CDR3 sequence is CASSPMSGTGLDEQFF. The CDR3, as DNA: TGTGCCAGCAGCCCGATGTCGGGGACAGGGTTAGATGAGCAGTTCTTC.

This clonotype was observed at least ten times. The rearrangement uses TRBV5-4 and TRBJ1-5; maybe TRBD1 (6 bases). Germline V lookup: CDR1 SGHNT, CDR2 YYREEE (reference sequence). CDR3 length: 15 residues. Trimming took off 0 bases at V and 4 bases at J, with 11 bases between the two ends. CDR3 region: CASSLAGARNQPQHF. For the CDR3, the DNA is TGTGCCAGCAGCTTGGCGGGGGCGCGGAATCAGCCCCAGCATTTT.

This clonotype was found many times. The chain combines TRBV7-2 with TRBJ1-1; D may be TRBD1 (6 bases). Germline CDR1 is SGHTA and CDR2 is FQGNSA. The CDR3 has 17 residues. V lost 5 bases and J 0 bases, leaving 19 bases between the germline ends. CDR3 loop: CASSPRTTGLMNTEAFF. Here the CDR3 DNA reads TGTGCCAGCAGCCCCCGTACGACAGGACTCATGAACACTGAAGCTTTCTTT.

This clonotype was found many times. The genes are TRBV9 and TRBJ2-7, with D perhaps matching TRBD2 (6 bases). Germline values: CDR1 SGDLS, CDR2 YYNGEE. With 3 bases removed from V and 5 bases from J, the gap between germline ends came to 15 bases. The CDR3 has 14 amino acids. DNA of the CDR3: TGTGCCAGCAGCGATTGGGCAGGCGGGGACGAGCAGTACTTC. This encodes CASSDWAGGDEQYF.

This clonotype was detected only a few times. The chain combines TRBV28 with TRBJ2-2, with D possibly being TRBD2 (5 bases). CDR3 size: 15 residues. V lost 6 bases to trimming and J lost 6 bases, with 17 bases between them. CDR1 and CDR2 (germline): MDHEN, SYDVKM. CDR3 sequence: CASRPGVAGPGELFF. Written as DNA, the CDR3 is TGTGCCAGCAGACCCGGGGTAGCAGGTCCCGGGGAGCTGTTTTTT.

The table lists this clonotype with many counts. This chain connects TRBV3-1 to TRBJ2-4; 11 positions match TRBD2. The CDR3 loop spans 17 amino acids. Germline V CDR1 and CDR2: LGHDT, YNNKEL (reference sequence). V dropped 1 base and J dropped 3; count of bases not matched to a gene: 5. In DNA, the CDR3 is TGTGCCAGCAGCCAAGGGACTAGCGGGCACCTCAAAAACATTCAGTACTTC. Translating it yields CASSQGTSGHLKNIQYF.

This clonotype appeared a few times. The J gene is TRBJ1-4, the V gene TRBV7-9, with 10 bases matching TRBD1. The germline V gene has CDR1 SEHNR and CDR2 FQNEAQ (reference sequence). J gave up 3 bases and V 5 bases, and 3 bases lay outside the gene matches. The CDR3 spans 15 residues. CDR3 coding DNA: TGTGCCAGCAGCACCGGACAGGGGGCTAATGAAAAACTGTTTTTT. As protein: CASSTGQGANEKLFF.

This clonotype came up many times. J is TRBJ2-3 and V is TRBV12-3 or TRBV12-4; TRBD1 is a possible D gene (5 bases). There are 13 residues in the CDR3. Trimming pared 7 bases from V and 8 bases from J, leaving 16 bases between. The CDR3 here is CASILGAGFTQYF. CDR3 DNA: TGTGCCAGCATCCTTGGAGCAGGGTTTACGCAGTATTTT.

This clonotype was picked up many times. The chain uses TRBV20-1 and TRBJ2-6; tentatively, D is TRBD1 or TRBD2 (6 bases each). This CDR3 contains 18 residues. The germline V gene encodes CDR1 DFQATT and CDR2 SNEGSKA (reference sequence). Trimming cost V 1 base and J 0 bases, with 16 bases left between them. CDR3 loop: CSARVVGGSVSGANVLTF. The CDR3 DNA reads TGCAGTGCTAGAGTCGTGGGGGGCTCCGTCTCTGGGGCCAACGTCCTGACTTTC.

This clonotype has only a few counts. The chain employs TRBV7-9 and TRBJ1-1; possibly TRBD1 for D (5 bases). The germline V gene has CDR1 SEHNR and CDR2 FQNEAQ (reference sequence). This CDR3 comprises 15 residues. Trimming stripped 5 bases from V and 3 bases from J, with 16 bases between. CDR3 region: CASSARGPPYTEAFF. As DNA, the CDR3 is TGTGCCAGCAGCGCCCGGGGACCACCATACACTGAAGCTTTCTTT. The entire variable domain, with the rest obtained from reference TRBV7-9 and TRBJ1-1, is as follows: DTGVSQNPRHKITKRGQNVTFRCDPISEHNRLYWYRQTLGQGPEFLTYFQNEAQLEKSRLLSDRFSAERPKGSFSTLEIQRTEQGDSAMYLCASSARGPPYTEAFFGQGTRLTVV.

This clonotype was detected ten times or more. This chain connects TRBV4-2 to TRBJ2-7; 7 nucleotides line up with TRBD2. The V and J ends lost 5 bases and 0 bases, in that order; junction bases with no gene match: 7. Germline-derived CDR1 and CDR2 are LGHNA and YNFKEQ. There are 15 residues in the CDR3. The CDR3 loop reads CASSSGGSSSYEQYF. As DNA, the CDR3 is TGTGCCAGCAGCTCGGGGGGTTCTAGCTCCTACGAGCAGTACTTC.

In DNA, the CDR3 is TGTGCCAGCAGTTTAGGCATACAAAAATTCCAACCCCAGCATTTT. Translation: CASSLGIQKFQPQHF. The chain combines TRBV28 with TRBJ1-5; the D is unclear. With 2 bases removed from V and 10 bases from J, the gap between germline ends came to 18 bases. Germline loops: CDR1 MDHEN, CDR2 SYDVKM. CDR3 length: 15 amino acids.

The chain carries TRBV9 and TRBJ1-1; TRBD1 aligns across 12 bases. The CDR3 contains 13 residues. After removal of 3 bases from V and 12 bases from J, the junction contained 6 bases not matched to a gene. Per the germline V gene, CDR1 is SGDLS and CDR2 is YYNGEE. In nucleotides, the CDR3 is TGTGCCAGCAGCGGGGGACAGGGGGCAGTCCCTTTCTTT. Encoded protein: CASSGGQGAVPFF.

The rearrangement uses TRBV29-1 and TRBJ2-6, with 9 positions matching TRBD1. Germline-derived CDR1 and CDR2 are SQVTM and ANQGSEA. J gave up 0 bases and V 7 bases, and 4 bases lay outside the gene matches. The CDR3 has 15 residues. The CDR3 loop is CSAGQGSSGANVLTF. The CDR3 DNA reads TGCAGCGCTGGACAGGGGTCCTCTGGGGCCAACGTCCTGACTTTC.

The CDR3 here is CARGGTEAFF. The CDR3 region has the DNA TGTGCCCGCGGGGGGACTGAAGCTTTCTTT. The chain joins TRBV30 to TRBJ1-1, with D tentatively TRBD1 (5 bases). Germline lookup yields CDR1 GTSNPN and CDR2 SVGIG (reference sequence). The CDR3 totals 10 residues. V dropped 8 bases and J dropped 5 bases, with 9 bases sitting between them. The variable domain in full, with the rest retrieved from reference TRBV30 and TRBJ1-1, is SQTIHQWPATLVQPVGSPLSLECTVEGTSNPNLYWYRQAAGRGLQLLFYSVGIGQISSEVPQNLSASRPQDRQFILSSKKLLLSDSGFYLCARGGTEAFFGQGTRLTVV.

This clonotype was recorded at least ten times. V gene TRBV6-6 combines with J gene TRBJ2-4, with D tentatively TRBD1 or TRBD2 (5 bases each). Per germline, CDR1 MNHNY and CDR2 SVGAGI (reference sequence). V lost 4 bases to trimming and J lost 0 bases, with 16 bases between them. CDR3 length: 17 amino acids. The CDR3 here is CASSFKTGGGAKNIQYF. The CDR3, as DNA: TGTGCCAGCAGTTTCAAGACCGGTGGGGGAGCCAAAAACATTCAGTACTTC.

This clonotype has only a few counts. The CDR3 coding sequence is TGTGCCAGCAGCCTGGGACGGACCGACAATGAGCAGTTCTTC. Protein: CASSLGRTDNEQFF. The rearrangement joins TRBV2 to TRBJ2-1; D tentatively reads TRBD1 or TRBD2 (5 bases each). CDR3 length: 14 amino acids. V shed 6 bases and J shed 5 bases, with 14 bases lying between them. Germline-derived CDR1 and CDR2 are SNHLY and FYNNEI.

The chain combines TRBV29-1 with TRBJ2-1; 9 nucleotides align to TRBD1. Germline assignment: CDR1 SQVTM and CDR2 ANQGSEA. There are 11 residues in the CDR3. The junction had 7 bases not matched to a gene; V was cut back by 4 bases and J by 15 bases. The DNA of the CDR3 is TGCAGCGTTGCTGGTGGGGGACAGGGGTTCTTC. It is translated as CSVAGGGQGFF.

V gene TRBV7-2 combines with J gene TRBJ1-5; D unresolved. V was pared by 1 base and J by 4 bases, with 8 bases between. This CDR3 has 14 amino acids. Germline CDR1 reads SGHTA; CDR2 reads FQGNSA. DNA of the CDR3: TGTGCCAGCAGCTTAGGGACCAAGAATCAGCCCCAGCATTTT. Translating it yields CASSLGTKNQPQHF.

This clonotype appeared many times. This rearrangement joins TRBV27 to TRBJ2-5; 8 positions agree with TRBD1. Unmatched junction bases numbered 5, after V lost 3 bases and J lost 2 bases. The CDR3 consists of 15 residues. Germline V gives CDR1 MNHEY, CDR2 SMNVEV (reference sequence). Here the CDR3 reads CASSFRGPQQETQYF. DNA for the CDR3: TGTGCCAGCAGTTTCAGGGGGCCCCAACAAGAGACCCAGTACTTC.